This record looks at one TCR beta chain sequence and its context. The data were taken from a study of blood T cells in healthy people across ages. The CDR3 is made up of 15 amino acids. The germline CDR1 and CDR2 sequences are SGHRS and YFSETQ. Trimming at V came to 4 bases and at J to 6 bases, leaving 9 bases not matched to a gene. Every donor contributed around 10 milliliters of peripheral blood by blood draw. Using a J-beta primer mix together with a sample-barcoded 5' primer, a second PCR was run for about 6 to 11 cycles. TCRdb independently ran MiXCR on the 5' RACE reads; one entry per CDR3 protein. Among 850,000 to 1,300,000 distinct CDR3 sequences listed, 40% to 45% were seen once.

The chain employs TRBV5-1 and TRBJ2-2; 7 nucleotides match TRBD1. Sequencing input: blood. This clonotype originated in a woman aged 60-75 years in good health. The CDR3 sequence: CASSVDRVGSGELFF. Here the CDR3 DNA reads TGCGCCAGCAGCGTCGACAGGGTTGGATCCGGGGAGCTGTTTTTT.